One and the same sample provided the 12 T cell receptor beta chains below, sequenced in a study of CD8+ T cells in alopecia areata. Combined cutaneous lymph node cells underwent sorting by CD4, CD8alpha, NKG2D, NKG2ACE and additional markers. The authors extracted RNA and reverse transcribed it into cDNA as the sequencing template. Using immunoSEQ multiplex PCR, the repertoire was profiled, and TCRdb retains in-frame clones only, with some absent. The sample has more than 250,000 clones, none seen only once. The specimen was CD4+ T cells sorted from a lymph node. The receptors here all came from a C3H/HeJ mouse with alopecia areata. The MHC haplotype of the strain is H2-k.

This clone turned up a few times. Gene names are mouse gene names. The read stops 4 residues short of the end of the CDR3; the missing end is completed from the germline J gene. The chain is built from TRBV31 and TRBJ2-3; 8 nucleotides line up with TRBD1. J gave up 0 bases and V 1 base, and 3 bases lay outside the gene matches. Per the germline V gene, CDR1 is GKSSPN and CDR2 is SITVG. The CDR3 totals 15 residues. CDR3 in amino acids: CAWSRQGNSAETLYF. The sequenced CDR3 bases are TGTGCCTGGAGTCGACAGGGGAATAGTGCAGAA.

This clone was recorded a few times. Mouse gene names and germline throughout. The read ends 4 residues shy of where the CDR3 ends; the end is completed using the germline J gene. Other DNA sequences in the same sample also yield this CDR3. V usage is TRBV19 and J usage is TRBJ1-1; a weak D match, TRBD1 (6 bases). Trimming removed 1 base from V and 0 bases from J, with 10 bases in between. The CDR3 length is 15 residues. CDR1 and CDR2 (germline): FNHDT, SITEND (reference sequence). Partial CDR3 DNA: TGTGCCAGCAGTATACCGGACAGAGCAAACACA. It codes for CASSIPDRANT. The full CDR3 protein is CASSIPDRANTEVFF.

Worth noting for this clone: The gene names here belong to mouse. The read halts 3 residues ahead of the CDR3 end, with the missing end drawn from the germline J gene. Within the sample, other DNA sequences also encode this same CDR3. The J gene is TRBJ1-6, the V gene TRBV1, with D tentatively TRBD1 (5 bases). Being an ORF, TRBJ1-6 has a function that is uncertain. V lost 0 bases and J lost 6, with 6 bases in between. CDR3 length equals 14 residues. The germline CDR1 and CDR2 sequences are NSQYPW and LRSPGD (reference sequence). CDR3 protein: CTCSADGGNSPLYF. CDR3 bases read: TGCACCTGCAGTGCAGATGGGGGTAATTCGCCC.

This clone was detected a few times. Genes here carry mouse names. The missing CDR3 end, 3 residues past where the read stops, is filled in from the germline J gene. The chain links TRBV13-1 to TRBJ1-6; 7 bases are shared with TRBD1. TRBJ1-6 has ORF status, its function being uncertain. V dropped 0 bases and J dropped 5; count of bases not matched to a gene: 5. Germline V gene sequence: CDR1 NSHNY, CDR2 SYGAGN. The CDR3 runs 16 residues. The CDR3 DNA, read in part, is TGTGCCAGCAGTGATGCCCCGGGACAGAATAATTCGCCC. It is translated as CASSDAPGQNNSP. The entire CDR3 protein reads CASSDAPGQNNSPLYF.

For this clone: The genes and germline here are from mouse. The read finishes 4 residues shy of the CDR3 end, and the germline J gene is used to complete it. This rearrangement joins TRBV13-1 to TRBJ2-4; TRBD2 matches at 7 bases. The V gene's germline CDR1 is NSHNY and CDR2 SYGAGN. This CDR3 is 16 amino acids long. Trimming cost V 0 bases and J 0 bases; bases outside gene matches: 4. The CDR3 loop is CASSDGAGGSQNTLYF. The part of the CDR3 DNA that was read is TGTGCCAGCAGTGATGGGGCTGGGGGAAGTCAAAAC.

This clone was recorded a few times. The genes and germline here are from mouse. The CDR3 end is not reached by the read, which stops 3 residues before it; the germline J gene fills it in. This same CDR3 is encoded by further DNA sequences in the sample. The rearrangement links TRBV1 to TRBJ1-6; D might be TRBD1 (5 bases). TRBJ1-6 is an ORF for which the function is uncertain. V was clipped by 0 bases and J by 9 bases, with 12 bases between them. Per germline, CDR1 NSQYPW and CDR2 LRSPGD (reference sequence). This CDR3 spans 15 amino acids. Partial CDR3 DNA: TGCACCTGCAGTGCAGATCAGGGAGGAGGTTCGCCC. Translated: CTCSADQGGGSP. The full CDR3 protein is CTCSADQGGGSPLYF.

Comments on this clone: Gene and germline names: mouse. The read ends 4 residues shy of where the CDR3 ends; the end is completed using the germline J gene. The rearrangement joins TRBV13-2 to TRBJ2-7; 7 bases map to TRBD2. This CDR3 comprises 16 residues. CDR1 and CDR2 (germline): NNHNN, SYGAGS (reference sequence). V lost 2 bases, J lost 0 bases, and 8 bases stayed unmatched. Partial CDR3 DNA: TGTGCCAGCGGTGACCCAGACTGGGAAAGCTCCTAT. This encodes CASGDPDWESSY. The CDR3 in full is CASGDPDWESSYEQYF.

In its sample, this clone was seen a few times. Gene names and germline refer to mouse. The read is 4 residues too short to cover the CDR3 end, so that end is filled in from the germline J gene. The sample contains more than one DNA sequence encoding this CDR3. V and J are TRBV1 and TRBJ2-2; TRBD2 aligns across 10 bases. Germline trimming cut 3 bases from V and 1 base from J; bases unmatched to any gene: 2. The length of the CDR3 is 16 residues. Germline V gene data show CDR1 as NSQYPW and CDR2 as LRSPGD (reference sequence). The CDR3 is CTCSAGTGVNTGQLYF. The sequenced CDR3 bases are TGCACCTGCAGTGCCGGGACTGGGGTAAACACCGGG.

This clone occurred a few times. Mouse gene names and germline throughout. The CDR3 end is not reached by the read, which stops 4 residues before it; the germline J gene fills it in. The rearrangement links TRBV1 to TRBJ2-1, with 7 bases matching TRBD1. Germline V gene sequence: CDR1 NSQYPW, CDR2 LRSPGD (reference sequence). V lost 3 bases to trimming and J lost 3 bases; unmatched junction nucleotides: 5. The CDR3 has 15 amino acids. The sequenced CDR3 bases are TGCACCTGCAGTGCGCACCGGGACAGCTATGCT. Protein product: CTCSAHRDSYA. The entire CDR3 protein reads CTCSAHRDSYAEQFF.

Ten or more counts support this clone. Germline and genes: mouse. The read terminates 4 residues ahead of where the CDR3 ends, so the germline J gene completes it. The chain recombines TRBV17 with TRBJ1-1, with TRBD1 matching over 8 bases. Trimming at V came to 5 bases and at J to 0 bases, leaving 5 bases not matched to a gene. Looked up from germline, CDR1 is MNHDT and CDR2 is YYDKIL. This CDR3 is built from 15 residues. CDR3: CASSSRTGPNTEVFF. The CDR3 bases that were read are TGTGCTAGCAGTTCTCGGACAGGGCCAAACACA.

Points on this clone: Each gene name is a mouse one. This CDR3 is CASSDSTNAEQFF. CDR3 DNA, as far as it was read: TGTGCCAGCAGTGATAGCACAAATGCT. The chain recombines TRBV13-3 with TRBJ2-1; D uncertain. Read coverage stops 4 residues before the CDR3 terminus; the germline J gene supplies the remainder. Germline V gene lookup returns CDR1 NNHDY and CDR2 SYVADS. The CDR3 has 13 amino acids. V lost 1 base and J lost 5, with 7 bases in between.

About this clone: The genes are named according to mouse. The CDR3 goes on 4 residues after the read ends, and that part is filled in from the germline J gene. This sequence joins TRBV1 and TRBJ2-5, with TRBD1 matching 8 bases. CDR1 is NSQYPW and CDR2 is LRSPGD in the germline V gene (reference sequence). The CDR3 spans 15 residues. CDR3 residues: CTCSAVQGAKDTQYF. CDR3 DNA, as far as it was read: TGCACCTGCAGTGCAGTGCAGGGGGCGAAAGAC.